The present T cell receptor beta chain was sequenced within a study of OX40 agonist ivuxolimab in advanced cancers. Study overall: An anti-OX40 (CD134) antibody with agonistic activity, ivuxolimab, was administered to patients. Aged 23 to 79 with a mean of approximately 60 years, they were 75% to 85% male.

Using immunoSEQ multiplex PCR, the repertoire was profiled, and TCRdb retains in-frame clones only, with some absent. Found here are 40,000 to 55,000 clones, roughly nine tenths of them singletons; the top ten hold 6.7%. Study-wide findings and caveats: Circulating CD4+ and CD8+ T cells showed clonal expansion by week 6 at 0.1 to 3.0 mg/kg.

Turning to this clone: Its specificity is unknown.

CDR1 and CDR2 from the germline V gene are SEHNR and FQNEAQ (reference sequence). This CDR3 is built from 16 residues. Trimming removed 1 base at V and 5 bases at J, with 17 bases between. V is TRBV7-9 and J is TRBJ2-5; a weak D match, TRBD1 (5 bases). The sample here was CD4+ or CD8+ T cells sorted from blood, taken in a trial of the OX40 agonist ivuxolimab. The clonotype originates from an adult with an advanced solid tumor such as melanoma, head and neck, liver or kidney cancer. CDR3 amino acids: CASSLDPGNLWETQYF. The CDR3 region has the DNA TGTGCCAGCAGCTTAGACCCAGGGAATTTGTGGGAGACCCAGTACTTC.